The 23 T cell receptor beta chains given below trace back to one sample, sequenced in a study of blood T cells in healthy people across ages. Combining a sample-barcoded 5' primer with a J-beta primer mix, a second PCR ran for about 7 to 12 cycles. TCRdb analysed the 5' RACE reads with MiXCR anew, one entry per CDR3 protein. The repertoire holds hundreds of thousands of distinct CDR3 sequences, with 20% to 25% as singletons. Sample: blood. The receptors originated from a man between 65 and 85 years old in good health.

This clonotype was seen more than once but under ten times. CDR3 DNA: TGTGCCAGCAGAGCGGGACCAGATACGCAGTATTTT. Protein: CASRAGPDTQYF. This chain uses TRBV12-3 or TRBV12-4 with TRBJ2-3; 7 nucleotides agree with TRBD2. The V segment lost 6 bases and the J segment 4 bases; nucleotides outside the gene matches: 1. CDR3 length: 12 residues.

The V call is TRBV5-1, the J call TRBJ2-4; 11 positions agree with TRBD2. CDR3 length equals 15 residues. The V gene end was trimmed by 5 bases and the J gene end by 6 bases; junction bases not matched to a gene: 7. CDR1 and CDR2 from the germline V gene are SGHRS and YFSETQ. The CDR3 is CASSHPGLAANIQYF. Here the CDR3 DNA reads TGCGCCAGCAGTCATCCGGGACTAGCGGCAAACATTCAGTACTTC.

This clonotype was seen more than once but under ten times. This chain links TRBV20-1 with TRBJ2-1, with 11 bases identical to TRBD2. The J call may be wrong; the DNA end is better matched by TRBJ2-5. Looked up from germline, CDR1 is DFQATT and CDR2 is SNEGSKA (reference sequence). The CDR3 is 16 amino acids. Here the CDR3 reads CSARPLTSGSRETQYF. CDR3 nucleotide sequence: TGCAGTGCTAGACCCCTTACTAGCGGGAGTAGGGAGACCCAGTACTTC.

This clonotype was picked up many times. The gene calls are TRBV7-6 and TRBJ2-3, with D possibly matching TRBD2 (6 bases). The CDR3 extends over 12 amino acids. V was cut by 3 bases and J by 6 bases, with 7 bases left in between. Germline-derived CDR1 and CDR2 are SGHVS and FNYEAQ. CDR3: CASSFAGDTQYF. The CDR3 nucleotides read TGTGCCAGCAGCTTCGCGGGGGATACGCAGTATTTT.

This clonotype was detected only a few times. The chain combines TRBV30 with TRBJ2-5, with TRBD2 matching over 11 bases. Germline V gene lookup returns CDR1 GTSNPN and CDR2 SVGIG (reference sequence). J was trimmed by 1 base and V by 7 bases; bases with no gene match: 11. The CDR3 extends over 16 amino acids. CDR3 sequence: CAFTKASGRPQETQYF. For the CDR3, the DNA is TGTGCCTTTACTAAGGCTAGCGGGAGGCCCCAAGAGACCCAGTACTTC.

The V gene is TRBV5-1, the J gene TRBJ2-3; D is unresolved. Deletions cut 0 bases from V and 6 bases from J, with 14 bases between. Germline CDR1 reads SGHRS; CDR2 reads YFSETQ. The CDR3 covers 15 residues. The CDR3 nucleotides are TGCGCCAGCAGCTTGGCTCCTGGACGGGTTGATACGCAGTATTTT. Translating gives CASSLAPGRVDTQYF.

This clonotype showed up just a few times. The gene calls are TRBV12-3 or TRBV12-4 and TRBJ2-2; 7 bases map to TRBD1. The J segment lost 4 bases and the V segment lost 6 bases, leaving 2 bases of the junction unmatched. CDR3 size: 13 residues. In nucleotides, the CDR3 is TGTGCCAGCAGATCAGGGGGCACCGGGGAGCTGTTTTTT. Amino acids: CASRSGGTGELFF.

This clonotype came up a few times. The chain is built from TRBV30 and TRBJ2-1; the match to TRBD2 covers 10 bases. Losses at the gene ends were 2 bases for V and 9 bases for J; bases not matched to a gene: 7. The CDR3 has 14 residues. Germline V gene sequence: CDR1 GTSNPN, CDR2 SVGIG (reference sequence). The CDR3 loop reads CAWSLSGRFGEQFF. The CDR3, as DNA: TGTGCCTGGAGTCTTAGCGGGAGGTTCGGTGAGCAGTTCTTC.

The chain is built from TRBV9 and TRBJ1-5, with D possibly matching TRBD1 (6 bases). In germline, CDR1 is SGDLS, CDR2 YYNGEE. This CDR3 region has 14 residues. The V and J ends lost 0 bases and 3 bases respectively, with 7 bases between them. CDR3 protein: CASSVGDTNQPQHF. CDR3 nucleotides: TGTGCCAGCAGCGTAGGGGACACCAATCAGCCCCAGCATTTT. The full variable domain, completed using reference TRBV9 and TRBJ1-5, is DSGVTQTPKHLITATGQRVTLRCSPRSGDLSVYWYQQSLDQGLQFLIQYYNGEERAKGNILERFSAQQFPDLHSELNLSSLELGDSALYFCASSVGDTNQPQHFGDGTRLSIL.

This rearrangement joins TRBV28 to TRBJ1-4; D perhaps matches TRBD1 (5 bases). V lost 5 bases and J lost 10, with 20 bases in between. The CDR3 is 15 residues long. The germline V gene encodes CDR1 MDHEN and CDR2 SYDVKM. CDR3 residues: CASSTPGRSGGKLFF. The CDR3 DNA reads TGTGCCAGCAGTACCCCAGGGAGGTCAGGTGGAAAACTGTTTTTT.

This clonotype came up a few times. A junction end diverges from the germline sequence, so it may reflect a read error. The chain couples TRBV2 to TRBJ2-5, with TRBD2 matching 10 bases. This CDR3 is 15 amino acids long. Germline CDR1 reads SNHLY; CDR2 reads FYNNEI. The CDR3 reads CASSVTSGNTETQYF. The CDR3 nucleotides are TGTGCCAGTAGTGTCACTAGCGGGAACACGGAGACCCAGTACTTC.

This clonotype has a handful of counts. Here the CDR3 omits its conserved ending phenylalanine or tryptophan, so a read error is the likely source. The CDR3: CASSLLGEQFL. The CDR3 nucleotides are TGTGCCAGCAGTTTACTGGGTGAGCAGTTCCTC. The gene calls are TRBV12-3 or TRBV12-4 and TRBJ2-5, with D unclear. The end of the DNA is better explained by TRBJ2-1, so the J call may be wrong. The CDR3 is 11 amino acids.

The rearrangement links TRBV6-2 or TRBV6-3 to TRBJ2-5; maybe TRBD2 (6 bases). Germline V gene data show CDR1 as MNHEY and CDR2 as SVGEGT. The CDR3 is 15 amino acids. The V and J ends lost 6 bases and 1 base respectively, with 15 bases between them. The CDR3 sequence is CASSNTGTPQETQYF. The CDR3 DNA is TGTGCCAGCAGCAATACCGGGACTCCCCAAGAGACCCAGTACTTC.

J is TRBJ1-4 and V is TRBV4-1; D unresolved. Germline values: CDR1 MGHRA, CDR2 YSYEKL. V lost 5 bases and J lost 7, with 14 bases in between. The CDR3 has 14 amino acids. The CDR3 spells CASSNGVNREKLFF. As DNA, the CDR3 is TGCGCCAGCAGCAACGGTGTGAACCGTGAAAAACTGTTTTTT.

This clonotype was seen ten or more times. The chain carries TRBV7-3 and TRBJ2-5; 7 positions match TRBD1. The J call is uncertain, as TRBJ2-1 better fits the DNA end. This CDR3 contains 17 residues. Germline CDR1 SGHTA, CDR2 FQGTGA. In DNA, the CDR3 is TGTGCCAGCAGCTTAATCGGCCAGGGGGAGAGGGCCAATGAGCAGTTCTTC. It specifies CASSLIGQGERANEQFF.

The genes are TRBV3-1 and TRBJ2-3, with 12 bases aligning to TRBD2. Germline V gene sequence: CDR1 LGHDT, CDR2 YNNKEL (reference sequence). This CDR3 has 18 residues. Trimming at V came to 1 base and at J to 6 bases, leaving 11 bases not matched to a gene. DNA for the CDR3: TGTGCCAGCAGCCAAGGACTAGCGGGAGACAGTTTTGGGGATACGCAGTATTTT. It is translated as CASSQGLAGDSFGDTQYF.

This clonotype has a handful of counts. The rearrangement links TRBV3-1 to TRBJ2-7; D is possibly TRBD1 (6 bases). The CDR3 spans 14 residues. Germline V gene data show CDR1 as LGHDT and CDR2 as YNNKEL (reference sequence). The V and J ends lost 2 bases and 6 bases respectively, with 14 bases between them. CDR3 nucleotides: TGTGCCAGCAGCCAACTACAGGGATCGGGCGAGCAGTACTTC. Residues: CASSQLQGSGEQYF.

This clonotype was counted only a few times. The rearrangement uses TRBV14 and TRBJ2-5; TRBD1 might be the D (5 bases). Near its end, the DNA agrees better with TRBJ2-1, so the J call may be wrong. This CDR3 is 13 amino acids long. Germline V gene data show CDR1 as SGHDN and CDR2 as FVKESK. CDR3 nucleotides: TGTGCCAGCAGCCGACAGACCTACAATGAGCAGTTCTTC. It yields the protein CASSRQTYNEQFF.

This clonotype was picked up a small number of times. The chain has TRBV7-8 and TRBJ2-1, with a weak D call TRBD1 (5 bases). CDR3 length: 15 amino acids. Germline V gene lookup returns CDR1 SGHVS and CDR2 FQNEAQ. The V gene lost 1 base and the J gene lost 8 bases, with 15 bases spanning the gap. The CDR3 coding sequence is TGTGCCAGCAGCTTAGACCTAACAGGTTCGGATGAGCAGTTCTTC. Protein sequence: CASSLDLTGSDEQFF.

This clonotype was detected a few times. V gene TRBV6-5 combines with J gene TRBJ2-6; D is possibly TRBD1 (6 bases). The CDR3 consists of 17 residues. V lost 3 bases and J lost 0, with 12 bases in between. The germline V gene encodes CDR1 MNHEY and CDR2 SVGAGI. The CDR3 is CASSYNGQSSGANVLTF. CDR3 in DNA: TGTGCCAGCAGTTATAACGGACAGTCCTCTGGGGCCAACGTCCTGACTTTC.

There are a few counts of this clonotype. The junction and the germline gene differ at one end; a read error may be behind it. The chain recombines TRBV25-1 with TRBJ2-7; the match to TRBD1 covers 7 bases. Germline loops: CDR1 MGHDK, CDR2 SYGVNS. This CDR3 is 16 amino acids long. The CDR3 nucleotides read TGTGCCAGCAGTGATGCAGGTTACAGGGGCGACTACGAGCGGTACTTC. Residues: CASSDAGYRGDYERYF.

This clonotype was counted at least ten times. The V and J genes are TRBV28 and TRBJ2-1; D possibly corresponds to TRBD1 (5 bases). The CDR3 is 15 amino acids. V lost 6 bases to trimming and J lost 4 bases, with 16 bases between them. Germline loops: CDR1 MDHEN, CDR2 SYDVKM. The CDR3 loop reads CASRPDSTGYNEQFF. The DNA for the CDR3 is TGTGCCAGCAGACCAGACTCAACAGGATACAATGAGCAGTTCTTC.

This clonotype appeared many times. The chain uses TRBV11-2 and TRBJ1-3; possible D gene TRBD1, 5 bases. Germline CDR1 reads SGHAT; CDR2 reads FQNNGV. This CDR3 contains 15 residues. V dropped 5 bases and J dropped 0 bases, with 11 bases sitting between them. CDR3 nucleotide sequence: TGTGCCAGCAGCCGGGACGAGTTCTCTGGAAACACCATATATTTT. It translates to CASSRDEFSGNTIYF. Filled out from reference TRBV11-2 and TRBJ1-3, the complete variable domain reads EAGVAQSPRYKIIEKRQSVAFWCNPISGHATLYWYQQILGQGPKLLIQFQNNGVVDDSQLPKDRFSAERLKGVDSTLKIQPAKLEDSAVYLCASSRDEFSGNTIYFGEGSWLTVV.